This T cell receptor beta chain emerged from a study of OX40 agonist ivuxolimab in advanced cancers. CDR1 is SGHAT and CDR2 is FQNNGV in the germline V gene. The V gene end was trimmed by 11 bases and the J gene end by 8 bases; junction bases not matched to a gene: 9. The CDR3 spans 13 residues. Sequenced by immunoSEQ multiplex PCR; TCRdb stores in-frame clones only, minus some. This sample carries nearly 60,000 clones, 88% of them seen once, and the ten largest clones take roughly 3%. The rearrangement uses TRBV11-2 and TRBJ1-4; 9 bases agree with TRBD1. The TCR sequence derives from an adult with an advanced solid tumor such as melanoma, head and neck, liver or kidney cancer. Sequenced here: CD4+ or CD8+ T cells sorted from blood, sampled in a trial of the OX40 agonist ivuxolimab. CDR3 bases: TGTGCCGGAAGTCGGGACAGGGCCGAAAAACTGTTTTTT. It is translated as CAGSRDRAEKLFF.